The T cell receptor (beta chain) described here comes from a study of circulating CD8 cells and anti-PD-1 response in melanoma (dated by TCRdb to 2018 to 2021). About the study as a whole: Nivolumab was given to patients intravenously at 3 mg/kg every 2 weeks. The melanoma cohort included some 13 patients, of whom seven received anti-PD-1 as first-line therapy and six had previously received targeted therapy or immunotherapy. Patients with complete or partial responses were classified as responders, and patients with stable or progressive disease (RECIST v1.1) were classified as non-responders. The TCR repertoire analysis included some eleven melanoma patients, of whom 7 were non-responders and 4 were responders. On on-treatment samples, PD-1 was detected using a biotinylated anti-human IgG4 antibody.

Measured from the cysteine to the phenylalanine, the CDR3 is 15 residues long. CDR3 DNA is the only sequence kept; it has 45 bases, read in frame from the first base. From the germline V gene (reference sequence), CDR1 is MNHEY and CDR2 is SMNVEV. Broad study findings and their caveats: The DNEG repertoire was the most diverse; PD-1 and DPOS showed similar, higher clonality, and TIGIT repertoires were the least diverse. Because material was limited, most experiments were generally run without replicates. The authors pointed out that the cohort included both treatment-naive and previously treated patients, and that this mix could influence the results. The published TCR repertoire comparisons relied only on baseline and M1 samples from a small cohort that had few responders. Tumor material was not accessible, so tumor reactivity was assessed by peptide assays on expanded sorted subsets instead. Repertoires were found to be largely private between subsets, with under 7% of TRB clonotypes shared at M1, and the highest sharing was observed between DPOS and TIGIT.

As to this clonotype: There is no known antigen for this receptor. A much more abundant neighbour one base away suggests this may be a read error.

Four subsets defined by PD-1 and/or TIGIT were sorted from live CD3+CD8+TCRalphabeta+ cells on a BD FACSAria II cell sorter. To characterize relevance to anti-PD-1 therapy response, circulating CD8 T cells were sorted into four subsets based on PD-1 and TIGIT expression. Both TCR alpha and TCR beta chains were sequenced from each sorted CD8 T-cell subset. Peripheral blood was collected before the first anti-PD-1 injection, after two injections and after four injections. Ficoll gradient centrifugation was used to isolate PBMCs immediately. Until use, PBMCs were stored frozen in liquid nitrogen in RPMI containing roughly 20% FCS and approximately 9.7% DMSO. After thawing, PBMCs were stained with a viability dye and with antibodies against CD3, CD8alpha, TCRalphabeta, PD-1 and TIGIT. Total RNA was extracted with the RNeasy Kit, and a RIN above 7 was reached by every sample. Sequencing relied on a NextSeq 500. Starting from roughly 16 ng of total RNA, TCR libraries were made with the QIAseq Immune Repertoire RNA Library Kit, Human TCR Panel. TCR libraries were sequenced on an Illumina NextSeq with a Mid Output V2 kit, and asymmetric 261x41 paired-end reads were used. Every TCR library was diluted down to 4 nM, then pooled, denatured and loaded at approximately 0.99 pM. Per the authors' processing: TCR FASTQ files were processed in the QIAGEN GeneGlobe Data Analysis Center, and downstream analysis was performed in R 3.5.2. Clonality was calculated as one minus Shannon entropy normalized by the log of the number of unique productive sequences. Fisher exact tests at 5% FDR, run separately within each subset, picked out TRA or TRB clonotypes whose abundance differed between baseline and M1. Clonotypes with differential abundance were put into four groups: emerging, expanding, contracting or non-expanding/contracting. Morisita's overlap index was used to measure how much repertoires overlapped between patients. Using fastp at Q25 and MiXCR, TCRdb reprocessed the public reads and kept productive beta chains. Rows matching on CDR3 protein sequence are summarized as one entry with the most common DNA and genes. Clone size and V and J calls follow TCRdb, not the original study. Counted in this sample were some 680 distinct CDR3 sequences; over 9.5% of them appeared once. Jointly, the top ten make up 35% to 55% of the sample.

The source material was CD8+ T cells from PBMCs, sampled at baseline or after one month of anti-PD-1 therapy (not recorded which). The V gene is TRBV27 and the J gene is TRBJ2-7; the D gene is perhaps TRBD1, from 7 matching bases. The sequence was collected from a human donor with melanoma. The DNA sequence follows: TGTGCCAGCGGTTTATCACAGGGGCTGCGGGGCGAGCAGTACTTC. It is translated as CASGLSQGLRGEQYF.